This TCR beta chain was observed in a study of cytomegalovirus exposure and HLA in healthy donors. Whole-study findings and limits: Later, an analysis found that common viral pathogens appeared to be linked with several of the most significant clusters. TCR beta sequences reportedly predicted the HLA-A and HLA-B alleles of most subjects accurately. One variant, a missense change in DCLRE1C, was linked in a later analysis to TCR beta V- and J-gene trimming. The study put around 180 TCR beta chains on its list as cytomegalovirus-associated.

As to this clone: Its antigen remains unidentified.

Researchers ran the PCR with 60 Vbeta and 13 Jbeta primers. Method: immunoSEQ multiplex PCR; TCRdb's copy keeps in-frame clones and lacks some. The sample yields more than 140,000 clones, almost 85% seen once. The CDR3 runs 9 residues. V was trimmed by 7 bases and J by 12 bases, leaving 10 bases between them. Per germline, CDR1 SQVTM and CDR2 ANQGSEA. V usage is TRBV29-1 and J usage is TRBJ2-1, with TRBD1 as a possible D gene (5 bases). The sequenced sample was PBMCs. This receptor was identified in a man aged 25-40 years in good health and CMV-seropositive. The CDR3 region is CSADDRQFF. The CDR3 nucleotides are TGCAGCGCTGATGACAGGCAGTTCTTC.